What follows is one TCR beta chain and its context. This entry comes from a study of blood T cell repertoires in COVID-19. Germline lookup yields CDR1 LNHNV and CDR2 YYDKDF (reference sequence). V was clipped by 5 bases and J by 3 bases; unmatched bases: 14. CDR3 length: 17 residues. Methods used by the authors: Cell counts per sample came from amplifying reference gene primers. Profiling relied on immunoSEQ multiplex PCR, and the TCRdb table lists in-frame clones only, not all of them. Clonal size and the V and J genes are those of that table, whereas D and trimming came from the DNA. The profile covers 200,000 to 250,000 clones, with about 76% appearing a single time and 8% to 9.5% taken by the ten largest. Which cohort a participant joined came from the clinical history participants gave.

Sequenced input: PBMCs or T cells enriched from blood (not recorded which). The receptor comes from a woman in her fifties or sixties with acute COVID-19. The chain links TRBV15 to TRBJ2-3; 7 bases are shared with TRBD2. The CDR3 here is CATSPVGGLGRTDTQYF. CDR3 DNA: TGTGCCACCAGCCCAGTGGGAGGGTTGGGTAGGACAGATACGCAGTATTTT.